The present T cell receptor (beta chain) was sequenced within a study of blood T cell repertoires in COVID-19. CDR3 length: 13 amino acids. V was pared by 2 bases and J by 10 bases, with 14 bases between. Only in-frame clones appear in the TCRdb table, and some are missing; sequencing was by immunoSEQ multiplex PCR. The repertoire consists of about 150,000 clones, with approximately 90% occurring once and the leading ten covering less than 5%. This clonotype was obtained from a middle-aged woman who had been exposed to COVID-19. Sequenced: PBMCs or T cells enriched from blood (not recorded which). This rearrangement joins TRBV12-3 or TRBV12-4 to TRBJ1-1; the D gene is possibly TRBD1 (6 bases). The CDR3 region has the DNA TGTGCCAGCAGTTTACAGGGGATCCTTGGAGCTTTCTTT. Translation gives CASSLQGILGAFF.